This TCR beta chain was identified in a study of control samples from healthy donors and cancer patients. The CDR3 runs to 11 residues. The germline gives CDR1 MNHEY, CDR2 SVGAGI. V dropped 6 bases and J dropped 4 bases, with 4 bases sitting between them. Clones were read by immunoSEQ multiplex PCR, and TCRdb kept only the in-frame ones, dropping some. The sample holds about 200,000 clones, around 93% seen once. The TCR sequence derives from a man younger than 45 in good health. Sample: blood. The rearrangement joins TRBV6-5 to TRBJ2-4; D gene ambiguous. In DNA form, the CDR3 reads TGTGCCAGCAGCAAGAAAAACATTCAGTACTTC. It is translated as CASSKKNIQYF.